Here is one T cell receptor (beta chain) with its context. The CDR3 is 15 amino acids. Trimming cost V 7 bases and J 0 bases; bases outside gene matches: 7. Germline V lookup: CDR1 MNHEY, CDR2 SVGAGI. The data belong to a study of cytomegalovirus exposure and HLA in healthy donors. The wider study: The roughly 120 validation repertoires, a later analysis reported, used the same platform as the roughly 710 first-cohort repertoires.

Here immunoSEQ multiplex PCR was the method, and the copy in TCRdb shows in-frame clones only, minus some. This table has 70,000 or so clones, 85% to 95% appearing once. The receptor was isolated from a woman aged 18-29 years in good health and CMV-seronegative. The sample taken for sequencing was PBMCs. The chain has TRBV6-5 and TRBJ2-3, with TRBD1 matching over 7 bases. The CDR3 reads CASKPGTASTDTQYF. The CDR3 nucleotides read TGTGCCAGCAAACCCGGGACAGCTAGCACAGATACGCAGTATTTT.